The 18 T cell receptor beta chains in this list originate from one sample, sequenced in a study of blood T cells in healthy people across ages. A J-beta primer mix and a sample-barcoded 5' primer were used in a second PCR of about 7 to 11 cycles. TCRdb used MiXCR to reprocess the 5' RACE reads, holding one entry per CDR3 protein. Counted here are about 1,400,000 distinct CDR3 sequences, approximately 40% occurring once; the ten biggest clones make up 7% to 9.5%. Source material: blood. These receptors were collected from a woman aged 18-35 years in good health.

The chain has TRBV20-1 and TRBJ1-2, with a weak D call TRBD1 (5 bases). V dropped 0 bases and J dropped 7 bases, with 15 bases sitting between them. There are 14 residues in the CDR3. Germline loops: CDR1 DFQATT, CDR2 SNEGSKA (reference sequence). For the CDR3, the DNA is TGCAGTGCTAGAGATGGGCGGGACTTAAGTGGCTACACCTTC. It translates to CSARDGRDLSGYTF.

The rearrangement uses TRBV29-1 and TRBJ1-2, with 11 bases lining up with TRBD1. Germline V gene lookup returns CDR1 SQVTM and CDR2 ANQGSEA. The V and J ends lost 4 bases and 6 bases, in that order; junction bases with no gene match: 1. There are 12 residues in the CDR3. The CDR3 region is CSVGTGGDGYTF. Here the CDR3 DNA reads TGCAGCGTTGGGACAGGGGGCGATGGCTACACCTTC.

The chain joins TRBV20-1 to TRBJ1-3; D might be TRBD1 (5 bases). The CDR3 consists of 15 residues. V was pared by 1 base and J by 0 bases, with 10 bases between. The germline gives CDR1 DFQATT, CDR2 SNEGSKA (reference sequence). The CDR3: CSARGDRASGNTIYF. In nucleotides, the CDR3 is TGCAGTGCTAGAGGGGACCGAGCCTCTGGAAACACCATATATTTT.

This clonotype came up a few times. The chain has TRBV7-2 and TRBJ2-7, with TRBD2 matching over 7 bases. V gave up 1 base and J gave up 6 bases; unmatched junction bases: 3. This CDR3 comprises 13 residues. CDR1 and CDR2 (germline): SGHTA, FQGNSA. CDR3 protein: CASSLGGGFEQYF. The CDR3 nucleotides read TGTGCCAGCAGCTTAGGGGGGGGATTCGAGCAGTACTTC.

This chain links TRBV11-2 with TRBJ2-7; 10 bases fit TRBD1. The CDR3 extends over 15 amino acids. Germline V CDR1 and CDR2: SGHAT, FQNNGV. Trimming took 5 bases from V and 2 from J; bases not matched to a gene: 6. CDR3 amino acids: CASSRRQGAAYEQYF. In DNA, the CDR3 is TGTGCCAGCAGCCGCAGACAGGGGGCCGCCTACGAGCAGTACTTC.

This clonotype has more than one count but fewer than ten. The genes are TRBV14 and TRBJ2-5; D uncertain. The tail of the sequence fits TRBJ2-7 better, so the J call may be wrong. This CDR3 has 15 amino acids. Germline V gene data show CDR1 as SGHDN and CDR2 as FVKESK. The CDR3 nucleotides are TGTGCCAGCAGCCAAGAAGGCCAGCCAGCCTACGAGCAGTACTTC. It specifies CASSQEGQPAYEQYF.

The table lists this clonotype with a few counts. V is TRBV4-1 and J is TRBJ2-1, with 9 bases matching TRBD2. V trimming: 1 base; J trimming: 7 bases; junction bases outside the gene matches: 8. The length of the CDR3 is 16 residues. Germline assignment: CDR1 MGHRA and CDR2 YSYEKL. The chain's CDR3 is CASSQAGTSFGNEQFF. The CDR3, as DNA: TGCGCCAGCAGCCAAGCCGGGACTAGCTTTGGGAATGAGCAGTTCTTC.

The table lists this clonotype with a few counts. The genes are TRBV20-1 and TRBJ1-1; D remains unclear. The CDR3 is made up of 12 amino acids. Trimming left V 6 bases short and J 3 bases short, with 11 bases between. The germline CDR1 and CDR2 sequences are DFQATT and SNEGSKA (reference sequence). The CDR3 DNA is TGCAGTGCCCCCTCCGGTTACACTGAAGCTTTCTTT. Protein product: CSAPSGYTEAFF.

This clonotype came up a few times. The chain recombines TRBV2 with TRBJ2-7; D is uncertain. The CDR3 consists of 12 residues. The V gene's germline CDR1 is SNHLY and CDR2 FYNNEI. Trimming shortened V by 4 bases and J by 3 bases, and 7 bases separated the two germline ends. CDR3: CASSVLRYEQYF. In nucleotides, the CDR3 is TGTGCCAGCAGTGTCCTTCGCTACGAGCAGTACTTC.

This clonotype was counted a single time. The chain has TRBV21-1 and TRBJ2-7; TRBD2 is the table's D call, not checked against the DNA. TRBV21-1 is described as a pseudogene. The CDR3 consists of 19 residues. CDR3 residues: CASSIVPGLAGAYTYEQYF. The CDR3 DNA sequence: TGTGCCAGCAGCATCGTCCCGGGACTAGCGGGAGCCTACACCTACGAGCAGTACTTC.

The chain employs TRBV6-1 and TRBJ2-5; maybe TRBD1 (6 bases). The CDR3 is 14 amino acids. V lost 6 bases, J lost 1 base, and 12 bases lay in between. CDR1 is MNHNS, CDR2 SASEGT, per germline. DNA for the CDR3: TGTGCCAGCAGGGTAGACAGGACCCAAGAGACCCAGTACTTC. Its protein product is CASRVDRTQETQYF.

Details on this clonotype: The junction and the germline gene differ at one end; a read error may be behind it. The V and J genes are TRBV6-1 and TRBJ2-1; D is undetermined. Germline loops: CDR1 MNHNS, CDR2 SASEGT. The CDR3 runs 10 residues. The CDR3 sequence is CASHYKEQFF. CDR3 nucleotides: TGTGCCAGCCATTACAAGGAGCAGTTCTTC.

The CDR3 DNA reads as TGTGCCAGCAGTTCCCAAGGGACAGGGAGGGAAAAACTGTTTTTT. This encodes CASSSQGTGREKLFF. This chain uses TRBV28 with TRBJ1-4; TRBD1 aligns across 9 bases. The CDR3 length is 15 residues. The V gene end was trimmed by 4 bases and the J gene end by 8 bases; junction bases not matched to a gene: 8. Germline CDR1 MDHEN, CDR2 SYDVKM.

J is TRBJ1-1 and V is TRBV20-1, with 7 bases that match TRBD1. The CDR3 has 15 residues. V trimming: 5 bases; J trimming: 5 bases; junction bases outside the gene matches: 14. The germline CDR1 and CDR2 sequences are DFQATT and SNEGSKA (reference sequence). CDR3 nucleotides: TGCAGTGCTCACCGGGACAGCCTACCGGGGACTGAAGCTTTCTTT. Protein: CSAHRDSLPGTEAFF.

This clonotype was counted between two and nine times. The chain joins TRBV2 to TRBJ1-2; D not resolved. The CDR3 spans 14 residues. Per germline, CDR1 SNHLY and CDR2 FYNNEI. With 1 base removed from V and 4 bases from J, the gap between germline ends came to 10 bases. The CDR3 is CASSEGFGFYGYTF. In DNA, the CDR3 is TGTGCCAGCAGTGAAGGGTTCGGTTTCTATGGCTACACCTTC. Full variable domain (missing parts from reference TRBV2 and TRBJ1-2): EPEVTQTPSHQVTQMGQEVILRCVPISNHLYFYWYRQILGQKVEFLVSFYNNEISEKSEIFDDQFSVERPDGSNFTLKIRSTKLEDSAMYFCASSEGFGFYGYTFGSGTRLTVV.

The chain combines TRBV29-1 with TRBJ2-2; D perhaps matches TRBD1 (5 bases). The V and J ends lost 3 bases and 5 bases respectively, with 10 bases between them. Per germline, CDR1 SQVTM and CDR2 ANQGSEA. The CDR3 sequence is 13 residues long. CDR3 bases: TGCAGCGTTGACGAACCAGGGACCGGGGAGCTGTTTTTT. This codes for CSVDEPGTGELFF.

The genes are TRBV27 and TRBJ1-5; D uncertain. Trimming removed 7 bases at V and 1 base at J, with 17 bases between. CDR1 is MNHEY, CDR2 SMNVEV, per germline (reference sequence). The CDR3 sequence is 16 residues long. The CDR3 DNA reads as TGTGCCAGCACCGAAGGACCGCCCGGGAGCAATCAGCCCCAGCATTTT. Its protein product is CASTEGPPGSNQPQHF.

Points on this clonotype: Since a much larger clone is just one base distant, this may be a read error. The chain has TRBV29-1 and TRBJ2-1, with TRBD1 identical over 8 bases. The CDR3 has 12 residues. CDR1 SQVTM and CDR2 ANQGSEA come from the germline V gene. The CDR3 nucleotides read TGCAGCGCCGGGACAGGCAACAATGGGCAGTTCTTC. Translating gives CSAGTGNNGQFF.